One sample yielded the 30 T cell receptor beta chains listed below, sequenced in a study of cytomegalovirus exposure and HLA in healthy donors (dated by TCRdb to the late 2010s). Library prep was done by the immunoSEQ multiplex PCR assay. A mixture of 60 forward primers for TCR Vbeta segments and 13 reverse primers for TCR Jbeta segments was used in the multiplex PCR. The clones in this table, taken by TCRdb from immuneACCESS, are in-frame only. Not every clone is retained; where verified, under half of the shortfall comes from an unresolved V gene, and the cause of the rest is unknown. The sample data list about 140,000 clones, and around 79% of these were observed just once. The top ten clones comprise nearly 4% of the sample. The sample was PBMCs. Source of these receptors: a male donor in good health and CMV-seronegative.

The chain recombines TRBV7-2 with TRBJ1-6, with TRBD1 identical over 8 bases. V was clipped by 6 bases and J by 1 base; unmatched bases: 5. Germline CDR1 and CDR2: SGHTA and FQGNSA. The CDR3 is 16 amino acids. CDR3 in amino acids: CASRRQGRSYNSPLHF. The DNA of the CDR3 is TGTGCCAGCAGACGACAGGGGAGGTCCTATAATTCACCCCTCCACTTT.

This clone came up a few times. For the CDR3, the DNA is TGTGCCAGCAGCTTGTCAGCGGGAGGCCCCTACGAGCAGTACTTC. Protein sequence: CASSLSAGGPYEQYF. This sequence joins TRBV11-2 and TRBJ2-7; 9 nucleotides agree with TRBD2. J lost 2 bases, V lost 3 bases, and 5 bases had no gene match. The CDR3 runs 15 residues. The V gene's germline CDR1 is SGHAT and CDR2 FQNNGV.

The chain links TRBV6-5 to TRBJ1-4, with D possibly being TRBD1 (6 bases). The CDR3 is 14 residues long. The germline V and J ends were trimmed by 0 bases and 5 bases, with 7 bases remaining between them. Germline CDR1 and CDR2: MNHEY and SVGAGI. The CDR3 coding sequence is TGTGCCAGCAGTTACTCGACAGGAAATGAAAAACTGTTTTTT. Translation gives CASSYSTGNEKLFF.

The chain couples TRBV7-9 to TRBJ2-1; D possibly corresponds to TRBD2 (6 bases). The CDR3 contains 13 residues. Germline CDR1 and CDR2: SEHNR and FQNEAQ (reference sequence). V lost 3 bases, J lost 10 bases, and 13 bases lay in between. The CDR3 region has the DNA TGTGCCAGCAGCTTCTCCGGGACTTTAGAGCAGTTCTTC. It yields the protein CASSFSGTLEQFF.

The table lists this clone with a few counts. The chain employs TRBV5-6 and TRBJ1-2; 9 bases align to TRBD1. CDR1 SGHDT and CDR2 YYEEEE come from the germline V gene. J was trimmed by 6 bases and V by 3 bases; bases with no gene match: 6. The length of the CDR3 is 14 residues. The CDR3 protein is CASSYQTGGDGYTF. For the CDR3, the DNA is TGTGCCAGCAGCTATCAGACAGGGGGTGATGGCTACACCTTC.

CDR3 coding DNA: TGTGCCAGCAGCCGGTTAGCGGGGGCTCGGCAGTACTTC. Translating gives CASSRLAGARQYF. J is TRBJ2-7 and V is TRBV14, with TRBD2 identical over 9 bases. V lost 4 bases and J lost 9; bases outside the gene matches: 7. The CDR3 has 13 amino acids. Germline CDR1 reads SGHDN; CDR2 reads FVKESK.

The CDR3 loop reads CASSARTPPNEQFF. In nucleotides, the CDR3 is TGCGCCAGCAGTGCCCGGACACCGCCCAATGAGCAGTTCTTC. The rearrangement joins TRBV10-1 to TRBJ2-1; a possible D gene is TRBD1 (5 bases). Trimming stripped 4 bases from V and 6 bases from J, with 13 bases between. The germline CDR1 and CDR2 sequences are WNHNN and SYGVQD (reference sequence). This CDR3 spans 14 amino acids.

The rearrangement uses TRBV4-1 and TRBJ2-7; 7 bases are a match to TRBD2. Trimming removed 1 base from V and 5 bases from J; junction bases left unmatched: 8. Germline V CDR1 and CDR2: MGHRA, YSYEKL. There are 15 residues in the CDR3. The CDR3 region is CASSQVTGGSNEQYF. The CDR3 DNA is TGCGCCAGCAGCCAAGTGACGGGGGGTTCGAACGAGCAGTACTTC.

The chain has TRBV6-6 and TRBJ1-2; no definite D call. V dropped 2 bases and J dropped 3 bases, with 7 bases sitting between them. Looked up from germline, CDR1 is MNHNY and CDR2 is SVGAGI (reference sequence). The CDR3 extends over 13 amino acids. CDR3 nucleotide sequence: TGTGCCAGCAGTTACGTCAATGACTATGGCTACACCTTC. Protein sequence: CASSYVNDYGYTF.

J is TRBJ1-5 and V is TRBV9, with no clear D. Per germline, CDR1 SGDLS and CDR2 YYNGEE. The CDR3 runs to 14 residues. Trimming left V 0 bases short and J 6 bases short, with 10 bases between. The CDR3 is CASSVDSVSQPQHF. The DNA for the CDR3 is TGTGCCAGCAGCGTAGACTCGGTTTCTCAGCCCCAGCATTTT.

The gene calls are TRBV4-2 and TRBJ2-1; possibly TRBD2 for D (6 bases). Germline V gives CDR1 LGHNA, CDR2 YNFKEQ. The V and J ends lost 1 base and 0 bases respectively, with 16 bases between them. The length of the CDR3 is 18 residues. Here the CDR3 reads CASSQGPLGGSSYNEQFF. Written as DNA, the CDR3 is TGTGCCAGCAGCCAAGGCCCCCTCGGGGGTAGCTCCTACAATGAGCAGTTCTTC.

This clone was picked up one time. The genes are TRBV7-9 and TRBJ2-1; D is unresolved. Germline CDR1 reads SEHNR; CDR2 reads FQNEAQ (reference sequence). The germline V and J ends were trimmed by 3 bases and 8 bases, with 11 bases remaining between them. This CDR3 is 13 amino acids long. The CDR3 nucleotides are TGTGCCAGCAGCTTTGAGAGCCGTTATGAGCAGTTCTTC. This sequence encodes CASSFESRYEQFF.

This chain joins TRBV7-2 and TRBJ1-4; TRBD1 matches at 12 bases. CDR3 length equals 15 residues. The germline V gene encodes CDR1 SGHTA and CDR2 FQGNSA. The junction had 6 bases not matched to a gene; V was cut back by 5 bases and J by 8 bases. CDR3 sequence reads: CASSPRDRGPEKLFF. The CDR3 DNA follows: TGTGCCAGCAGCCCCCGGGACAGGGGGCCCGAAAAACTGTTTTTT.

V gene TRBV6-5 combines with J gene TRBJ2-7; 7 positions agree with TRBD1. Germline CDR1 MNHEY, CDR2 SVGAGI. This CDR3 has 15 residues. V was clipped by 2 bases and J by 0 bases; unmatched bases: 4. The CDR3 loop is CASSYDRAASYEQYF. CDR3 DNA sequence: TGTGCCAGCAGTTACGACAGGGCGGCCTCCTACGAGCAGTACTTC.

J is TRBJ1-6 and V is TRBV7-2; tentatively, D is TRBD1 (5 bases). From germline, CDR1 is SGHTA and CDR2 FQGNSA. V was clipped by 5 bases and J by 8 bases, with 16 bases between them. This CDR3 contains 15 residues. The CDR3 sequence is CASSPGGRVDSPLHF. The CDR3 nucleotides are TGTGCCAGCAGCCCCGGTGGCAGGGTTGATTCACCCCTCCACTTT. The whole variable domain, filled in from reference TRBV7-2 and TRBJ1-6, reads GAGVSQSPSNKVTEKGKDVELRCDPISGHTALYWYRQSLGQGLEFLIYFQGNSAPDKSGLPSDRFSAERTGGSVSTLTIQRTQQEDSAVYLCASSPGGRVDSPLHFGNGTRLTVT.

The chain has TRBV27 and TRBJ1-1, with D hard to call. The V and J ends lost 1 base and 4 bases respectively, with 13 bases between them. The length of the CDR3 is 15 residues. Germline V lookup: CDR1 MNHEY, CDR2 SMNVEV (reference sequence). Here the CDR3 reads CASSLFGSGVTEAFF. The CDR3 DNA reads as TGTGCCAGCAGTTTATTCGGGTCGGGTGTCACTGAAGCTTTCTTT.

V is TRBV10-3 and J is TRBJ1-5; 8 bases align to TRBD1. Trimming cost V 0 bases and J 0 bases; bases outside gene matches: 7. The CDR3 contains 18 residues. The germline CDR1 and CDR2 sequences are ENHRY and SYGVKD. The CDR3 spells CAISESRQGSGSNQPQHF. The CDR3 DNA is TGTGCCATCAGTGAGTCAAGACAGGGGTCGGGTAGCAATCAGCCCCAGCATTTT.

This clone was picked up a small number of times. CDR3 protein: CASSVPGLGVTGELFF. For the CDR3, the DNA is TGTGCCAGCAGCGTACCGGGACTAGGGGTCACCGGGGAGCTGTTTTTT. V is TRBV9 and J is TRBJ2-2; TRBD2 matches at 8 bases. This CDR3 comprises 16 residues. J was trimmed by 4 bases and V by 1 base; bases with no gene match: 6. Germline V CDR1 and CDR2: SGDLS, YYNGEE.

The chain joins TRBV27 to TRBJ1-3; the D gene is possibly TRBD1 (6 bases). Germline V CDR1 and CDR2: MNHEY, SMNVEV (reference sequence). This CDR3 is built from 15 residues. V lost 6 bases to trimming and J lost 4 bases, with 16 bases between them. In nucleotides, the CDR3 is TGTGCCAGCAGGATATCAGGGGAGCTCGGAAACACCATATATTTT. It translates to CASRISGELGNTIYF.

About this clone itself: The sample holds other DNA sequences that translate to the same CDR3. The chain recombines TRBV27 with TRBJ1-1; 8 bases fit TRBD1. The CDR3 runs to 16 residues. The junction had 7 bases not matched to a gene; V was cut back by 3 bases and J by 1 base. The germline CDR1 and CDR2 sequences are MNHEY and SMNVEV (reference sequence). The CDR3 DNA sequence: TGTGCCAGCAGTTTTACCGGGACAGGTGGGAACACTGAAGCTTTCTTT. It yields the protein CASSFTGTGGNTEAFF.

This clone was seen just once. The V and J genes are TRBV1 and TRBJ2-4; the table's D call, TRBD2, has no DNA check behind it. TRBV1 is given as a pseudogene. The CDR3 loop spans 17 amino acids. The CDR3 DNA reads as TGCACCAGCAGCCAAGATCCACCAAAACTAGCCAAAAACATTCAGTACTTC. This translates into CTSSQDPPKLAKNIQYF.

This clone was observed a few times. CDR3: CATSSGLAGGTDTQYF. The CDR3 DNA reads as TGTGCCACCAGCAGCGGACTAGCGGGAGGCACAGATACGCAGTATTTT. J is TRBJ2-3 and V is TRBV15; 13 nucleotides agree with TRBD2. Germline loops: CDR1 LNHNV, CDR2 YYDKDF (reference sequence). The V gene end was trimmed by 3 bases and the J gene end by 1 base; junction bases not matched to a gene: 1. The CDR3 has 16 amino acids.

V is TRBV27 and J is TRBJ1-6; the D is unclear. V was trimmed by 6 bases and J by 0 bases, leaving 12 bases between them. Germline V gene lookup returns CDR1 MNHEY and CDR2 SMNVEV (reference sequence). The CDR3 consists of 16 residues. CDR3 DNA: TGTGCCAGCAGCCGAGGTACTAGCTCCTATAATTCACCCCTCCACTTT. Translating it yields CASSRGTSSYNSPLHF.

As concerns this clone: One end of the junction fails to match germline, which may point to a read error. This rearrangement joins TRBV7-7 to TRBJ1-1; no reliable D call. The germline V gene has CDR1 SSHAT and CDR2 FNYEAQ (reference sequence). CDR3 length equals 13 residues. The CDR3 nucleotides read TGTGCTAGCAGCTTCAGCGTGAACACTGAAGCTTTCTTT. Protein sequence: CASSFSVNTEAFF.

The CDR3 is CASSPGGSNQPQHF. Here the CDR3 DNA reads TGTGCCAGCAGCCCCGGGGGTAGCAATCAGCCCCAGCATTTT. V is TRBV5-8 and J is TRBJ1-5; TRBD1 might be the D (5 bases). Per the germline V gene, CDR1 is SGHTS and CDR2 is YDEGEE. This CDR3 contains 14 residues. V gave up 4 bases and J gave up 0 bases, with 8 bases separating them.

The CDR3 DNA is TGTGCCAGCAGCTTATGGGCCGGGGGGAATTTAAATGAGCAGTTCTTC. It encodes CASSLWAGGNLNEQFF. This chain joins TRBV11-2 and TRBJ2-1, with 7 bases that match TRBD2. CDR1 and CDR2 (germline): SGHAT, FQNNGV. CDR3 length: 16 residues. The trim removed 2 bases at V and 7 bases at J, leaving 11 bases unmatched.

The chain carries TRBV6-6 and TRBJ1-6, with 10 bases lining up with TRBD1. The germline CDR1 and CDR2 sequences are MNHNY and SVGAGI (reference sequence). V dropped 4 bases and J dropped 8; count of bases not matched to a gene: 5. This CDR3 contains 15 residues. The CDR3 protein is CASSWGTGADSPLHF. The CDR3 DNA sequence: TGTGCCAGCAGTTGGGGGACAGGGGCGGATTCACCCCTCCACTTT.

The genes are TRBV5-1 and TRBJ2-1; D ambiguous. Germline CDR1 SGHRS, CDR2 YFSETQ. Trimming removed 4 bases at V and 8 bases at J, with 19 bases between. The CDR3 extends over 15 amino acids. The CDR3 DNA reads TGCGCCAGCAGCGTAAGCGCCTCTGCCCCCCATGAGCAGTTCTTC. It translates to CASSVSASAPHEQFF. The variable domain in full, completed from reference TRBV5-1 and TRBJ2-1, reads KAGVTQTPRYLIKTRGQQVTLSCSPISGHRSVSWYQQTPGQGLQFLFEYFSETQRNKGNFPGRFSGRQFSNSRSEMNVSTLELGDSALYLCASSVSASAPHEQFFGPGTRLTVL.

V and J are TRBV27 and TRBJ2-2; possibly TRBD2 for D (7 bases). This CDR3 comprises 15 residues. Per germline, CDR1 MNHEY and CDR2 SMNVEV (reference sequence). Trimming cost V 6 bases and J 6 bases, with 17 bases left between them. CDR3 amino acids: CASSKILGGAGELFF. The CDR3, as DNA: TGTGCCAGCAGCAAGATTCTAGGGGGGGCCGGGGAGCTGTTTTTT.

This clone was counted once. The chain carries TRBV7-2 and TRBJ2-7; 16 bases are a match to TRBD2. Germline V gene data show CDR1 as SGHTA and CDR2 as FQGNSA. The CDR3 extends over 16 amino acids. V trimming: 5 bases; J trimming: 3 bases; junction bases outside the gene matches: 4. The CDR3 here is CASSLGTSGRVYEQYF. CDR3 nucleotide sequence: TGTGCCAGCAGCCTCGGGACTAGCGGGAGGGTCTACGAGCAGTACTTC.